This TCR beta chain stems from a study of blood T cell repertoires in COVID-19. Whole-study context: The United States, Italy and Spain provided the acute and convalescent COVID-19 samples. From T cells, B-cell-depleted T cells, or PBMCs came the material, which was cDNA or gDNA.

This CDR3 has 15 residues. CDR1 and CDR2 from the germline V gene are PRHDT and FYEKMQ (reference sequence). V dropped 5 bases and J dropped 2 bases, with 12 bases sitting between them. Source study methods: Nucleated cell number was recorded as an estimate derived from reference gene primer amplification. Sequencing was performed with immunoSEQ multiplex PCR; in TCRdb, only in-frame clones are kept and a portion is missing. V and J calls and clone size are those listed in that table; D and trimming were worked out from the DNA. The repertoire holds about 91,000 clones, with approximately 90% as singletons.

Sequenced sample: peripheral blood. The receptor was isolated from a woman older than 75 with active COVID-19. The gene calls are TRBV13 and TRBJ2-2; D possibly corresponds to TRBD2 (7 bases). CDR3 amino acids: CASSLRGANTGELFF. CDR3 coding DNA: TGTGCCAGCAGCCTTCGGGGGGCAAACACCGGGGAGCTGTTTTTT. The full variable domain, with the rest looked up from reference TRBV13 and TRBJ2-2, is AAGVIQSPRHLIKEKRETATLKCYPIPRHDTVYWYQQGPGQDPQFLISFYEKMQSDKGSIPDRFSAQQFSDYHSELNMSSLELGDSALYFCASSLRGANTGELFFGEGSRLTVL.